The entry below gives a single T cell receptor beta chain sequence along with its context. This entry belongs to a study of blood T cell repertoires in COVID-19. The wider study: Acute and convalescent COVID-19 specimens originated in the United States, Italy and Spain.

Trimming took 4 bases from V and 7 from J, leaving 16 bases between them. The CDR3 has 14 amino acids. The germline CDR1 and CDR2 sequences are MGHRA and YSYEKL. This table comes from immunoSEQ multiplex PCR, and its TCRdb copy is limited to in-frame clones, with some not included. The table shows 180,000 or so clones, with approximately 84% occurring only once. The rearrangement links TRBV4-1 to TRBJ2-5, with D maybe TRBD2 (5 bases). The origin of this receptor is a man in his forties who had recovered from COVID-19. Sequencing was done on a sample of PBMCs or T cells enriched from blood (not recorded which). In DNA, the CDR3 is TGCGCCAGCAGCCCCCCCGGGGAAGGGTGGACCCAGTACTTC. It codes for CASSPPGEGWTQYF.